What follows are 14 T cell receptor beta chains derived from one specimen sequenced in a study of blood T cells in healthy people across ages (dated by TCRdb to the mid-2010s). The library came from 5' RACE. TCRdb records Illumina HiSeq 2500 as the sequencer. The second PCR ran for roughly 6 to 11 cycles and used a J-beta primer mix along with a sample-barcoded 5' primer. Starting from the raw public reads, TCRdb applied fastp trimming at Q25, assembled clones with MiXCR and retained in-frame beta chains. Each CDR3 protein appears once, grouped with its most common genes and DNA. The sample table shows 800,000 or so distinct CDR3 sequences, and more than 20% are seen once. Approximately 3.7% of the sample lies in the top ten. The data were also submitted as part of a second study, on T cells of mothers and their children.

The source material was blood. The origin of the receptors is a boy aged 5-17 years in good health.

The CDR3 region has the DNA TGTGCCAGCAGTATGAGCGTGGGACTAGCGGGTGGGGAGCTGTTTTTT. Encoded protein: CASSMSVGLAGGELFF. J is TRBJ2-2 and V is TRBV27; 12 bases fit TRBD2. CDR3 size: 16 residues. The junction had 9 bases not matched to a gene; V was cut back by 5 bases and J by 8 bases. CDR1 and CDR2 (germline): MNHEY, SMNVEV (reference sequence).

This clonotype has only a few counts. This chain links TRBV6-5 with TRBJ2-1, with 7 bases aligning to TRBD1. Looked up from germline, CDR1 is MNHEY and CDR2 is SVGAGI. The J segment lost 8 bases and the V segment lost 0 bases, leaving 10 bases of the junction unmatched. The CDR3 is made up of 16 amino acids. The CDR3 loop is CASSYSGDSPRDEQFF. CDR3 DNA sequence: TGTGCCAGCAGTTACTCTGGGGACAGTCCAAGGGATGAGCAGTTCTTC.

J is TRBJ2-3 and V is TRBV4-3; TRBD1 matches at 9 bases. Germline V gene sequence: CDR1 LGHNA, CDR2 YSLEER. V lost 0 bases, J lost 6 bases, and 4 bases stayed unmatched. The CDR3 is 15 amino acids. CDR3 sequence (DNA): TGCGCCAGCAGCCAAGACAACAGGGGGCCCGATACGCAGTATTTT. Translated: CASSQDNRGPDTQYF.

The gene calls are TRBV29-1 and TRBJ1-2, with TRBD1 matching 7 bases. The CDR3 consists of 14 residues. V shed 6 bases, J shed 2 bases, and the junction held 9 bases outside the gene matches. Per germline, CDR1 SQVTM and CDR2 ANQGSEA. CDR3 in DNA: TGCAGCGTAGACGGGACAGATAAAAACTATGGCTACACCTTC. This gives the protein CSVDGTDKNYGYTF.

V usage is TRBV12-3 or TRBV12-4 and J usage is TRBJ2-7; no clear D gene. V shed 8 bases and J shed 3 bases, with 8 bases lying between them. CDR3 length equals 11 residues. The CDR3 here is CASGWGYEQYF. DNA of the CDR3: TGTGCCAGCGGGTGGGGCTACGAGCAGTACTTC.

The chain carries TRBV9 and TRBJ2-5, with D perhaps assigned TRBD1 or TRBD2 (5 bases each). The V gene's germline CDR1 is SGDLS and CDR2 YYNGEE. The CDR3 is 13 amino acids. The germline V and J ends were trimmed by 0 bases and 11 bases, with 14 bases remaining between them. The DNA of the CDR3 is TGTGCCAGCAGCGTAGGGGGGTCTTGGGAGCAGTACTTC. This codes for CASSVGGSWEQYF.

In this sample, this clonotype turned up a few times. The V call is TRBV15, the J call TRBJ1-6; 9 bases match TRBD1. Germline loops: CDR1 LNHNV, CDR2 YYDKDF (reference sequence). This CDR3 has 18 amino acids. Germline trimming cut 1 base from V and 10 bases from J; bases unmatched to any gene: 14. CDR3 coding DNA: TGTGCCACCAGCAGAGGCTTTGCGGCCGGGACAGGGTACTCACCCCTCCACTTT. Translated: CATSRGFAAGTGYSPLHF.

This clonotype was seen only a few times. V usage is TRBV7-9 and J usage is TRBJ2-3; D unclear. Trimming took 1 base from V and 0 from J, leaving 14 bases between them. This CDR3 is built from 17 residues. Looked up from germline, CDR1 is SEHNR and CDR2 is FQNEAQ (reference sequence). In DNA, the CDR3 is TGTGCCAGCAGCTTAGTTCGGAACTGGTGGAGCACAGATACGCAGTATTTT. It is translated as CASSLVRNWWSTDTQYF.

Only a few counts were recorded for this clonotype. The rearrangement joins TRBV12-3 or TRBV12-4 to TRBJ1-1; no clear D. The V end was cut by 6 bases, the J end by 4 bases, with 12 bases between. The CDR3 is 13 residues long. CDR3 sequence: CASSPDVSTEAFF. CDR3 sequence (DNA): TGTGCCAGCAGCCCCGACGTGAGCACTGAAGCTTTCTTT.

The chain carries TRBV7-9 and TRBJ2-1; D is unclear. Gene TRBJ2-5 matches the end of the DNA better, so the J call may be wrong. The germline CDR1 and CDR2 sequences are SEHNR and FQNEAQ (reference sequence). CDR3 length equals 13 residues. CDR3 coding DNA: TGTGCCAGCAGCTTTCCTAAGATGGGGACCCAGTACTTC. Translated: CASSFPKMGTQYF.

The chain uses TRBV20-1 and TRBJ1-1; D remains ambiguous. CDR3 length: 14 residues. CDR1 is DFQATT, CDR2 SNEGSKA, per germline (reference sequence). V was trimmed by 2 bases and J by 3 bases, leaving 13 bases between them. The CDR3 reads CSARKDPSDTEAFF. DNA for the CDR3: TGCAGTGCTAGAAAGGACCCGTCGGACACTGAAGCTTTCTTT.

The J gene is TRBJ2-1, the V gene TRBV18; 8 bases fit TRBD2. The V segment lost 3 bases and the J segment 0 bases; nucleotides outside the gene matches: 13. CDR1 and CDR2 from the germline V gene are KGHSH and LQKENI. The CDR3 runs to 19 residues. The CDR3 DNA follows: TGTGCCAGCTCACCGACTAGCGCCCTCTCTATCTCCTCCTACAATGAGCAGTTCTTC. It is translated as CASSPTSALSISSYNEQFF.

This clonotype appeared a few times. CDR3 in amino acids: CASSLMEGAYEQYF. CDR3 DNA: TGTGCCAGCAGCCTAATGGAGGGAGCCTACGAGCAGTACTTC. This rearrangement joins TRBV7-6 to TRBJ2-7, with a weak D call TRBD2 (6 bases). The CDR3 is made up of 14 amino acids. V was cut by 5 bases and J by 2 bases, with 13 bases left in between. From germline, CDR1 is SGHVS and CDR2 FNYEAQ.

This clonotype was seen only a few times. The chain employs TRBV6-5 and TRBJ2-5, with 10 nucleotides matching TRBD1. This CDR3 region has 13 residues. Germline CDR1 reads MNHEY; CDR2 reads SVGAGI. Trimming at V came to 10 bases and at J to 3 bases, leaving 5 bases not matched to a gene. CDR3 region: CATKTGGKETQYF. CDR3 in DNA: TGTGCCACTAAGACAGGGGGCAAAGAGACCCAGTACTTC.